These 29 T cell receptor beta chains originate from one sample sequenced in a study of blood T cell repertoires in COVID-19. The assay was immunoSEQ multiplex PCR, and TCRdb's table has in-frame clones only and misses some. The table lists roughly 410,000 clones, around 87% of them singletons. Material: peripheral blood. These receptors were taken from a woman in her fifties or sixties with COVID-19, enrolled during active disease.

The chain couples TRBV9 to TRBJ2-2, with no clear D. V lost 0 bases, J lost 4 bases, and 16 bases lay in between. Germline assignment: CDR1 SGDLS and CDR2 YYNGEE. The CDR3 totals 17 residues. CDR3: CASSVVPTLQSTGELFF. In nucleotides, the CDR3 is TGTGCCAGCAGCGTAGTGCCCACGTTACAGTCCACCGGGGAGCTGTTTTTT.

The chain employs TRBV18 and TRBJ1-3; 10 bases align to TRBD1. Germline CDR1 is KGHSH and CDR2 is LQKENI. CDR3 length: 15 amino acids. The junction had 0 bases not matched to a gene; V was cut back by 2 bases and J by 2 bases. CDR3 sequence reads: CASSPGQGAGNTIYF. CDR3 nucleotides: TGTGCCAGCTCACCAGGACAGGGGGCTGGAAACACCATATATTTT. The full variable domain, rest sourced from reference TRBV18 and TRBJ1-3, is NAGVMQNPRHLVRRRGQEARLRCSPMKGHSHVYWYRQLPEEGLKFMVYLQKENIIDESGMPKERFSAEFPKEGPSILRIQQVVRGDSAAYFCASSPGQGAGNTIYFGEGSWLTVV.

V is TRBV30 and J is TRBJ2-5, with TRBD1 matching 7 bases. The CDR3 sequence is 15 residues long. V shed 2 bases, J shed 5 bases, and the junction held 11 bases outside the gene matches. Per germline, CDR1 GTSNPN and CDR2 SVGIG (reference sequence). CDR3 DNA sequence: TGTGCCTGGAGTCCCCATAGGGGACAGAAGGAGACCCAGTACTTC. Its translation: CAWSPHRGQKETQYF.

The rearrangement links TRBV7-2 to TRBJ2-3, with 10 bases identical to TRBD2. Per germline, CDR1 SGHTA and CDR2 FQGNSA. J lost 4 bases, V lost 5 bases, and 6 bases had no gene match. This CDR3 contains 15 residues. CDR3 in DNA: TGTGCCAGCAGCCACCTAGCGGGGGTGGCAGATACGCAGTATTTT. Protein product: CASSHLAGVADTQYF.

The chain combines TRBV7-2 with TRBJ2-1; 10 bases line up with TRBD2. Germline trimming cut 5 bases from V and 3 bases from J; bases unmatched to any gene: 10. The CDR3 is 17 residues long. Looked up from germline, CDR1 is SGHTA and CDR2 is FQGNSA. The CDR3 nucleotides are TGTGCCAGCAGCAGAACTAGCGGGGAGGGAGTCTACAATGAGCAGTTCTTC. Encoded protein: CASSRTSGEGVYNEQFF.

Only one count was recorded for this clone. The chain couples TRBV28 to TRBJ2-7, with 12 nucleotides matching TRBD2. From germline, CDR1 is MDHEN and CDR2 SYDVKM. J lost 0 bases, V lost 7 bases, and 13 bases had no gene match. The CDR3 has 18 residues. CDR3 bases: TGTGCCAGCACCGACCCCCTCACTAGCGGGGGGAACTCCTACGAGCAGTACTTC. Its protein is CASTDPLTSGGNSYEQYF.

The chain joins TRBV2 to TRBJ1-2; TRBD1 might be the D (5 bases). CDR3 length: 14 amino acids. The germline CDR1 and CDR2 sequences are SNHLY and FYNNEI. The V end was cut by 9 bases, the J end by 4 bases, with 18 bases between. In DNA form, the CDR3 reads TGTGCCAGTAACGTTGGTGGGGCCTCCTATGGCTACACCTTC. Its protein is CASNVGGASYGYTF.

The chain uses TRBV5-5 and TRBJ1-4; 9 bases align to TRBD1. This CDR3 spans 15 amino acids. CDR1 SGHKS and CDR2 YYEKEE come from the germline V gene (reference sequence). Trimming cost V 4 bases and J 5 bases; bases outside gene matches: 6. The CDR3 sequence: CASSPSGTGNEKLFF. As DNA, the CDR3 is TGTGCCAGCAGCCCCTCCGGGACAGGGAATGAAAAACTGTTTTTT. The whole variable domain, filled in from reference TRBV5-5 and TRBJ1-4, reads DAGVTQSPTHLIKTRGQQVTLRCSPISGHKSVSWYQQVLGQGPQFIFQYYEKEERGRGNFPDRFSARQFPNYSSELNVNALLLGDSALYLCASSPSGTGNEKLFFGSGTQLSVL.

This chain links TRBV6-6 with TRBJ2-6; 7 bases are shared with TRBD1. Germline V gene lookup returns CDR1 MNHNY and CDR2 SVGAGI (reference sequence). The CDR3 is 17 amino acids. V was pared by 5 bases and J by 0 bases, with 7 bases of the junction left unmatched. The CDR3: CASSLGQVRSGANVLTF. The CDR3 DNA sequence: TGTGCCAGCAGTCTTGGACAGGTGCGCTCTGGGGCCAACGTCCTGACTTTC.

This clone was recorded only once. This rearrangement joins TRBV14 to TRBJ1-2; 8 positions agree with TRBD1. V shed 2 bases and J 2 bases; nucleotides not matched to a gene: 4. The germline V gene has CDR1 SGHDN and CDR2 FVKESK. The CDR3 loop spans 15 amino acids. The CDR3 DNA sequence: TGTGCCAGCAGCCAACAGGGGGCTGCCAACTATGGCTACACCTTC. Translated, it gives CASSQQGAANYGYTF. Together with reference TRBV14 and TRBJ1-2, the CDR3 gives the full variable domain: EAGVTQFPSHSVIEKGQTVTLRCDPISGHDNLYWYRRVMGKEIKFLLHFVKESKQDESGMPNNRFLAERTGGTYSTLKVQPAELEDSGVYFCASSQQGAANYGYTFGSGTRLTVV.

The CDR3 region is CASTHGGEQYF. Written as DNA, the CDR3 is TGTGCCAGCACCCACGGAGGTGAGCAGTACTTC. The V call is TRBV6-5, the J call TRBJ2-7, with D possibly being TRBD2 (5 bases). Trimming took 7 bases from V and 7 from J, leaving 11 bases between them. Germline V lookup: CDR1 MNHEY, CDR2 SVGAGI. The length of the CDR3 is 11 residues.

This rearrangement joins TRBV6-2 or TRBV6-3 to TRBJ2-3, with 14 bases aligning to TRBD2. The CDR3 extends over 19 amino acids. Trimming at V came to 6 bases and at J to 8 bases, leaving 19 bases not matched to a gene. Germline lookup yields CDR1 MNHEY and CDR2 SVGEGT. DNA for the CDR3: TGTGCCAGCAGCCCTGGGACTAGCGGGGGAGGAGGAAAAAGTGGTACGCAGTATTTT. Encoded protein: CASSPGTSGGGGKSGTQYF.

The chain combines TRBV7-8 with TRBJ2-7, with D possibly TRBD2 on 5 matching bases. CDR3 length: 17 residues. Trimming removed 1 base from V and 6 bases from J, with 22 bases in between. In germline, CDR1 is SGHVS, CDR2 FQNEAQ. The CDR3 coding sequence is TGTGCCAGCAGCTTAGAGGGCCGATCGGTCACTAGTGGCGAGCAGTACTTC. Its translation is CASSLEGRSVTSGEQYF.

The J gene is TRBJ1-3, the V gene TRBV6-5; no clear D gene. Germline lookup yields CDR1 MNHEY and CDR2 SVGAGI. The CDR3 consists of 10 residues. The germline V and J ends were trimmed by 7 bases and 10 bases, with 8 bases remaining between them. Here the CDR3 DNA reads TGTGCCAGCATCGGGTTTACCATATATTTT. Translating it yields CASIGFTIYF.

The chain links TRBV5-1 to TRBJ2-4; 7 nucleotides line up with TRBD2. V shed 3 bases and J 0 bases; nucleotides not matched to a gene: 3. This CDR3 has 15 residues. Germline V CDR1 and CDR2: SGHRS, YFSETQ. Written as DNA, the CDR3 is TGCGCCAGCAGCTGGGGAGGGACAGCCAAAAACATTCAGTACTTC. Its translation is CASSWGGTAKNIQYF.

This rearrangement joins TRBV3-1 (or the pseudogene TRBV3-2) to TRBJ1-2; D is unclear. The V end lost 1 base, the J end lost 10 bases, and 13 bases lay between the germline ends. The V gene's germline CDR1 is LGHDT and CDR2 YNNKEL (reference sequence). The CDR3 consists of 13 residues. The CDR3 is CASSQVPGLDYTF. The CDR3 DNA sequence: TGTGCCAGCAGCCAAGTTCCGGGGTTGGACTACACCTTC.

The chain links TRBV4-1 to TRBJ1-5, with 7 bases that match TRBD1. Germline V gene lookup returns CDR1 MGHRA and CDR2 YSYEKL. V lost 0 bases and J lost 4; bases outside the gene matches: 12. CDR3 length equals 18 residues. The CDR3 here is CASSQDLYSGTANQPQHF. The CDR3 DNA follows: TGCGCCAGCAGCCAAGACCTTTATTCCGGGACAGCTAATCAGCCCCAGCATTTT.

The chain joins TRBV21-1 to TRBJ1-1; the table assigns TRBD1, which was not confirmed against the DNA. TRBV21-1 is termed a pseudogene. There are 17 residues in the CDR3. This CDR3 reads CASSKLDRGSSGTEAFF. The CDR3 DNA follows: TGTGCCAGCAGCAAACTCGACAGGGGAAGTAGCGGCACTGAAGCTTTCTTT.

The chain combines TRBV28 with TRBJ1-5; no clear D. The CDR3 is 13 amino acids. Trimming stripped 7 bases from V and 7 bases from J, with 14 bases between. Germline assignment: CDR1 MDHEN and CDR2 SYDVKM. The CDR3 here is CASITDLAQPQHF. The CDR3 coding sequence is TGTGCCAGCATCACCGACTTGGCCCAGCCCCAGCATTTT.

The chain links TRBV7-9 to TRBJ1-6; D not resolved. Per the germline V gene, CDR1 is SEHNR and CDR2 is FQNEAQ (reference sequence). The CDR3 spans 15 residues. V lost 2 bases to trimming and J lost 10 bases, with 15 bases between them. The CDR3 DNA sequence: TGTGCCAGCAGCTTATCAGGCCAAACGGGGTCACCCCTCCACTTT. This translates into CASSLSGQTGSPLHF. Full variable domain (rest looked up from reference TRBV7-9 and TRBJ1-6): DTGVSQNPRHKITKRGQNVTFRCDPISEHNRLYWYRQTLGQGPEFLTYFQNEAQLEKSRLLSDRFSAERPKGSFSTLEIQRTEQGDSAMYLCASSLSGQTGSPLHFGNGTRLTVT.

This chain connects TRBV19 to TRBJ2-2; TRBD1 agrees at 8 bases. Germline V gene sequence: CDR1 LNHDA, CDR2 SQIVND (reference sequence). The CDR3 has 13 residues. The trim removed 7 bases at V and 5 bases at J, leaving 3 bases unmatched. The CDR3 region has the DNA TGTGCCAGTAAGAGACAGGGGACCGGGGAGCTGTTTTTT. It yields the protein CASKRQGTGELFF.

The rearrangement links TRBV7-2 to TRBJ2-1, with 9 nucleotides matching TRBD2. The CDR3 sequence is 15 residues long. Germline V lookup: CDR1 SGHTA, CDR2 FQGNSA. V trimming: 5 bases; J trimming: 2 bases; junction bases outside the gene matches: 4. The DNA for the CDR3 is TGTGCCAGCAGCCGTAGCGGGGGAACCTACAATGAGCAGTTCTTC. Its translation: CASSRSGGTYNEQFF.

The chain combines TRBV6-5 with TRBJ1-3; 12 bases are a match to TRBD1. Looked up from germline, CDR1 is MNHEY and CDR2 is SVGAGI. The J segment lost 2 bases and the V segment lost 6 bases, leaving 2 bases of the junction unmatched. The CDR3 contains 15 residues. For the CDR3, the DNA is TGTGCCAGCAGGGGACAGGGGGCGCCTGGAAACACCATATATTTT. Translation: CASRGQGAPGNTIYF.

The genes are TRBV6-2 or TRBV6-3 and TRBJ2-7; 8 bases agree with TRBD2. The CDR3 is 13 amino acids. The germline CDR1 and CDR2 sequences are MNHEY and SVGEGT. Germline trimming cut 5 bases from V and 2 bases from J; bases unmatched to any gene: 2. CDR3 sequence (DNA): TGTGCCAGCAGTAAAGCGGGGGCCTACGAGCAGTACTTC. It codes for CASSKAGAYEQYF.

The chain couples TRBV28 to TRBJ2-7; 8 nucleotides agree with TRBD2. The CDR3 spans 15 residues. The germline V gene encodes CDR1 MDHEN and CDR2 SYDVKM. V was pared by 6 bases and J by 3 bases, with 10 bases of the junction left unmatched. The CDR3 is CASSSNRGGDYEQYF. The CDR3 DNA reads as TGTGCCAGCAGCTCAAACCGGGGGGGAGACTACGAGCAGTACTTC. Using reference TRBV28 and TRBJ2-7 for the parts outside the CDR3, the full variable domain is DVKVTQSSRYLVKRTGEKVFLECVQDMDHENMFWYRQDPGLGLRLIYFSYDVKMKEKGDIPEGYSVSREKKERFSLILESASTNQTSMYLCASSSNRGGDYEQYFGPGTRLTVT.

The J gene is TRBJ2-7, the V gene TRBV11-2; 12 nucleotides match TRBD1. From germline, CDR1 is SGHAT and CDR2 FQNNGV. The CDR3 extends over 15 amino acids. The J segment lost 6 bases and the V segment lost 5 bases, leaving 8 bases of the junction unmatched. The CDR3 protein is CASSPLGTGGSEQYF. CDR3 nucleotides: TGTGCCAGCAGCCCCCTCGGGACAGGGGGCTCCGAGCAGTACTTC.

The chain combines TRBV10-2 with TRBJ2-5, with D possibly TRBD1 on 6 matching bases. Per germline, CDR1 WSHSY and CDR2 SAAADI. The CDR3 contains 13 residues. Trimming shortened V by 6 bases and J by 7 bases, and 15 bases separated the two germline ends. DNA of the CDR3: TGCGCCAGCAGGGTGAACAGGGTGGCGACCCAGTACTTC. It is translated as CASRVNRVATQYF.

The rearrangement joins TRBV6-5 to TRBJ2-7; the match to TRBD1 covers 9 bases. The CDR3 consists of 14 residues. Germline-derived CDR1 and CDR2 are MNHEY and SVGAGI. V shed 5 bases, J shed 6 bases, and the junction held 8 bases outside the gene matches. CDR3 bases: TGTGCCAGCAGTAACCGGGACAGGGCATCCGAGCAGTACTTC. This encodes CASSNRDRASEQYF.

The gene calls are TRBV11-2 and TRBJ1-1; TRBD1 aligns across 9 bases. The CDR3 length is 15 residues. The V segment lost 0 bases and the J segment 4 bases; nucleotides outside the gene matches: 3. Germline V gene data show CDR1 as SGHAT and CDR2 as FQNNGV. CDR3 nucleotide sequence: TGTGCCAGCAGCTTAGATCAGACAGGGGGCACTGAAGCTTTCTTT. Residues: CASSLDQTGGTEAFF.